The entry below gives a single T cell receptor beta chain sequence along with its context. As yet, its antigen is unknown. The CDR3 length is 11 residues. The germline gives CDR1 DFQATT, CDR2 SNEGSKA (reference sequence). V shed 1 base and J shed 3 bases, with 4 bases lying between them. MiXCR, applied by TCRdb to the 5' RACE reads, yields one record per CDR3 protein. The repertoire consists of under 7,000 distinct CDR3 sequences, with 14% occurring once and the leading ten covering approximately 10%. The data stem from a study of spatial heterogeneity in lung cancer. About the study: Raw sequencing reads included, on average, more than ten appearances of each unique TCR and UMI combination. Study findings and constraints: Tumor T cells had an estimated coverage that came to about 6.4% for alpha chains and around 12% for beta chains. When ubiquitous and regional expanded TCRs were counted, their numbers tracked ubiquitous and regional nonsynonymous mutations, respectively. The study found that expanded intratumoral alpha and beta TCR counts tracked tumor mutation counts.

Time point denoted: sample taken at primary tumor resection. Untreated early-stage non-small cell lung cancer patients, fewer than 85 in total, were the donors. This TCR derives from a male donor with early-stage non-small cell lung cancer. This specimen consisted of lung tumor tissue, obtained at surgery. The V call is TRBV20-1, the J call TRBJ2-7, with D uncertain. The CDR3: CSARGGYEQYF. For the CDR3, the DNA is TGCAGTGCTAGAGGCGGCTACGAGCAGTACTTC.